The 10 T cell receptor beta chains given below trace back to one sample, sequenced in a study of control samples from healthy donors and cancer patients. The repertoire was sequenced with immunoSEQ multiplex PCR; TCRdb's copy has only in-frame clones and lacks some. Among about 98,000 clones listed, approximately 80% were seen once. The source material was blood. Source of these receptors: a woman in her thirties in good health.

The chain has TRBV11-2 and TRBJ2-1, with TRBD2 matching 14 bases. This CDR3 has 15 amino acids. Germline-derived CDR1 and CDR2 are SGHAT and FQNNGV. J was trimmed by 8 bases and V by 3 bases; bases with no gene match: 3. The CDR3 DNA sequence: TGTGCCAGCAGCTTGAGGGGACTAGCGGGGGATGAGCAGTTCTTC. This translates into CASSLRGLAGDEQFF.

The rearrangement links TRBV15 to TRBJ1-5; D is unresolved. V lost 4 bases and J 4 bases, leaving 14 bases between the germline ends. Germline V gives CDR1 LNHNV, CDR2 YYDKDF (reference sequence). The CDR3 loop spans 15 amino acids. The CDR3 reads CATSKSGPLNQPQHF. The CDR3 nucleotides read TGTGCCACCAGCAAGTCCGGGCCTCTAAATCAGCCCCAGCATTTT.

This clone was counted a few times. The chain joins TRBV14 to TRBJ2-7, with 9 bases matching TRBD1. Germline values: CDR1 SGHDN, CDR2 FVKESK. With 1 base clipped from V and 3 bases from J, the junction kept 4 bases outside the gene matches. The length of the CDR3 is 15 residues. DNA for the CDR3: TGTGCCAGCAGCCAAGGACAGGGGGGATACTACGAGCAGTACTTC. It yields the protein CASSQGQGGYYEQYF.

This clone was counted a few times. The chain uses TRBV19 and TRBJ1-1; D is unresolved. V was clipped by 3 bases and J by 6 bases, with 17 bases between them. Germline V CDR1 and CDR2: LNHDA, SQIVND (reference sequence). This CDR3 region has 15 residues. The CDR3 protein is CASSISAGPASEAFF. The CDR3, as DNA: TGTGCCAGTAGTATTTCGGCGGGCCCAGCCTCTGAAGCTTTCTTT.

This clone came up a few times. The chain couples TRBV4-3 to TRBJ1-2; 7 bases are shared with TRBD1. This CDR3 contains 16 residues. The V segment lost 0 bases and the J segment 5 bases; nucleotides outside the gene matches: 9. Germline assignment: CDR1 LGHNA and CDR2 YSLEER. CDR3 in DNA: TGCGCCAGCAGCCAAGATACTTCCGGGACAGCGTATGGCTACACCTTC. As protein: CASSQDTSGTAYGYTF.

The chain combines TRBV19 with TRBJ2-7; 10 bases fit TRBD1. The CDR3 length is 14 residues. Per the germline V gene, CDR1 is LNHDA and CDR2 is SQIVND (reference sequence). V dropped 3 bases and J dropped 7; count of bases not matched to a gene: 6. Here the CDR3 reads CASSMTGGQLEQYF. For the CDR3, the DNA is TGTGCCAGTAGTATGACAGGGGGCCAGCTGGAGCAGTACTTC.

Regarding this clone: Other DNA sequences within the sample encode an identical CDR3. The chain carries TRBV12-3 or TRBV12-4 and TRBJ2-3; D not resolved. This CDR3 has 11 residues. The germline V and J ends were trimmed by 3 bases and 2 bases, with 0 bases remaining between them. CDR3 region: CASSFTDTQYF. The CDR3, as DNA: TGTGCCAGCAGTTTCACAGATACGCAGTATTTT.

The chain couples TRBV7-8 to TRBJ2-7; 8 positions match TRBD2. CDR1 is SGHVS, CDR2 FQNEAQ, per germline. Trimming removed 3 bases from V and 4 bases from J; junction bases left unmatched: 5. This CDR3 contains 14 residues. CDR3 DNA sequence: TGTGCCAGCAGCTTCTCGCGGGGGGCATACGAGCAGTACTTC. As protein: CASSFSRGAYEQYF.

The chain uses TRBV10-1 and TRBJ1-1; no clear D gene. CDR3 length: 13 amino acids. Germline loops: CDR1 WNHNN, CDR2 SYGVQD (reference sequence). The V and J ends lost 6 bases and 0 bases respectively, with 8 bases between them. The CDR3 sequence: CASSVHLNTEAFF. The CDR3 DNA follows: TGCGCCAGCAGCGTTCACCTGAACACTGAAGCTTTCTTT.

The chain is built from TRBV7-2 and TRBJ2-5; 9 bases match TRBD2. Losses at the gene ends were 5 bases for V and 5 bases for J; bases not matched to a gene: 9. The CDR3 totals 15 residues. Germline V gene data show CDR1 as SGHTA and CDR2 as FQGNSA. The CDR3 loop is CASSPSGGPTETQYF. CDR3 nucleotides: TGTGCCAGCAGCCCGAGCGGGGGGCCCACCGAGACCCAGTACTTC.